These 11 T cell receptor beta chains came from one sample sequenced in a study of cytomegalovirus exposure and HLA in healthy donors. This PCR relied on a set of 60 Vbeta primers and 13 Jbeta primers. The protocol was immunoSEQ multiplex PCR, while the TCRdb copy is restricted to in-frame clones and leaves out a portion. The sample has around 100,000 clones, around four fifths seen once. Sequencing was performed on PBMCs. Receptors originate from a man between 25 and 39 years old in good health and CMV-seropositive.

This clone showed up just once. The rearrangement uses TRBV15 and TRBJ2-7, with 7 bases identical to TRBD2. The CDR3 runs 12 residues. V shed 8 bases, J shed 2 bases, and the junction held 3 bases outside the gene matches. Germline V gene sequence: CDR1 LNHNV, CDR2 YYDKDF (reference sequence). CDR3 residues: CATGRDTYEQYF. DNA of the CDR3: TGTGCCACCGGGAGGGATACCTACGAGCAGTACTTC.

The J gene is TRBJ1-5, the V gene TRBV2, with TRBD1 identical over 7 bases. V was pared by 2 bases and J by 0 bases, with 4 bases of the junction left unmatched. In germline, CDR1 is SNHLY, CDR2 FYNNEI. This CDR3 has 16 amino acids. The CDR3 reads CASSEQQGYSNQPQHF. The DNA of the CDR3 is TGTGCCAGCAGTGAACAACAGGGGTATAGCAATCAGCCCCAGCATTTT.

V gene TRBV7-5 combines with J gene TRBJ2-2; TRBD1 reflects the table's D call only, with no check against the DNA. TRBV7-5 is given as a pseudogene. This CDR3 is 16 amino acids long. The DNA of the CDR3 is TGTGCCAGAAGCTTATGGTGGGACAGTGGCACCGGGGAGCTGTTTTTT. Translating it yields CARSLWWDSGTGELFF.

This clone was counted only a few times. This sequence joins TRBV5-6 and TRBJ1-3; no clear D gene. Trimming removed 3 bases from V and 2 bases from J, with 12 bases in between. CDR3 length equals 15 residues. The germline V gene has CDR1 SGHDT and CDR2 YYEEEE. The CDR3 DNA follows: TGTGCCAGCAGCTCCCGGGGAGAGCCTGGAAACACCATATATTTT. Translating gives CASSSRGEPGNTIYF.

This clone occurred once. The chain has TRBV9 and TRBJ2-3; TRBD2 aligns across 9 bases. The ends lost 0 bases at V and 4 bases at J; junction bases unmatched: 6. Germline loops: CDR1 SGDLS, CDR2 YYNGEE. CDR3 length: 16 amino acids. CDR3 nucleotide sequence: TGTGCCAGCAGCGTAGAGGGCGGGAGGGCCCCAGATACGCAGTATTTT. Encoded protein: CASSVEGGRAPDTQYF.

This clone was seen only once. The CDR3 nucleotides read TGTGCCAGCTCAACTCGGACAGGGGGCGGGGAGACCCAGTACTTC. Translated, it gives CASSTRTGGGETQYF. The chain has TRBV18 and TRBJ2-5, with 11 nucleotides matching TRBD1. The CDR3 extends over 15 amino acids. Germline V CDR1 and CDR2: KGHSH, LQKENI. V lost 5 bases and J lost 5; bases outside the gene matches: 7.

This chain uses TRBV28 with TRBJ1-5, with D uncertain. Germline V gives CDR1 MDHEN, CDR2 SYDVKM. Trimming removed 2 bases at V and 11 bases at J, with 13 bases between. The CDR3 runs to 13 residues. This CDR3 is CASSLRPGAAQHF. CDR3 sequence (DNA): TGTGCCAGCAGTTTACGTCCCGGAGCGGCCCAGCATTTT.

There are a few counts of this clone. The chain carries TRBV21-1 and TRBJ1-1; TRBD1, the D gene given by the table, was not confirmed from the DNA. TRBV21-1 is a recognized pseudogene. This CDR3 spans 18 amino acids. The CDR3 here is CASSKALWTGNGNTEAFF. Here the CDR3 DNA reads TGTGCCAGCAGCAAAGCGCTCTGGACAGGGAATGGTAACACTGAAGCTTTCTTT.

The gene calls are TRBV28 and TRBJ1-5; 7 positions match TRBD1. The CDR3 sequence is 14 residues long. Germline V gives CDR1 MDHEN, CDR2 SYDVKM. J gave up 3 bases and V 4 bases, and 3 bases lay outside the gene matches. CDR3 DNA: TGTGCCAGCAGTTCACAGGGGAACAATCAGCCCCAGCATTTT. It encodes CASSSQGNNQPQHF.

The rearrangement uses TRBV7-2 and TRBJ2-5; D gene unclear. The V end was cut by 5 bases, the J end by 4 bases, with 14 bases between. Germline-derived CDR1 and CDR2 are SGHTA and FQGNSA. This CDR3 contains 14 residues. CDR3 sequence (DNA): TGTGCCAGCAGCACGATCCCAGGCATAGAGACCCAGTACTTC. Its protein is CASSTIPGIETQYF.

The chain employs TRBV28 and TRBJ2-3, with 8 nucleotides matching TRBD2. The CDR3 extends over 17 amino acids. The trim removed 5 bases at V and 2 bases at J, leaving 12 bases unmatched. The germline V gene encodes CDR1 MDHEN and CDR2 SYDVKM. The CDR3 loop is CASSTLGAGGFTDTQYF. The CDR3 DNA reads TGTGCCAGCAGTACCCTGGGGGCGGGAGGCTTCACAGATACGCAGTATTTT.